A single T cell receptor beta chain is shown here with its context. Its antigen is currently unknown. This specimen comes from a study of beta chain features in type 1 diabetes. Study-level findings and limits: The naive, central memory and Treg TCRB repertoires showed an apparent similarity that was greater among patients than among healthy donors.

Isolated RNA was reverse transcribed in full, so expressed TCRB transcripts were sequenced. Assay: immunoSEQ multiplex PCR; the TCRdb copy retains only in-frame clones and omits some. The sample contains under 550,000 clones, more than 9.5% of which appear only once. The germline V gene has CDR1 SGHAT and CDR2 FQNNGV. V gave up 3 bases and J gave up 8 bases, with 8 bases separating them. The CDR3 contains 12 residues. The sample taken for sequencing was naive CD4+ T cells from blood. The chain carries TRBV11-2 and TRBJ2-1; unclear D gene. The source is a woman aged 18-30 years in good health. The CDR3 DNA reads TGTGCCAGCAGCTTGCGAGACCATGAGCAGTTCTTC. It encodes CASSLRDHEQFF. Using reference TRBV11-2 and TRBJ2-1 for the parts outside the CDR3, the full variable domain is EAGVAQSPRYKIIEKRQSVAFWCNPISGHATLYWYQQILGQGPKLLIQFQNNGVVDDSQLPKDRFSAERLKGVDSTLKIQPAKLEDSAVYLCASSLRDHEQFFGPGTRLTVL.